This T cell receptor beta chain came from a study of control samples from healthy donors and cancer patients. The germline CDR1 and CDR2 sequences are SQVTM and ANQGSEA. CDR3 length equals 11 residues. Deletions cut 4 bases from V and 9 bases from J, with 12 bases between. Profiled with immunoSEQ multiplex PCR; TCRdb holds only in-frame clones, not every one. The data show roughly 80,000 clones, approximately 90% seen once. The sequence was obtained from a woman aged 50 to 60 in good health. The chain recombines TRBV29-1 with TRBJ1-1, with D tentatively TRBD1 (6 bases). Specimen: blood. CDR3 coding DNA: TGCAGCGTTGTGGGGACAAGCAAAGCTTTCTTT. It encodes CSVVGTSKAFF.